This TCR beta chain was obtained from a study of T cell repertoires in cytomegalovirus infection. Study findings and constraints: The ex vivo response was dominated by HLA-C-restricted CMV-specific TCR beta clonotypes.

TCRdb recomputed calls from the reads with MiXCR, one row per CDR3 protein. This sample has about 680,000 distinct CDR3 sequences, with roughly 26% found just once. The CDR3 loop spans 12 amino acids. Trimming stripped 6 bases from V and 7 bases from J, with 13 bases between. Germline CDR1 reads MNHNY; CDR2 reads SVGAGI (reference sequence). This clonotype was found once. Its specificity is unknown. Specimen: CD8+ T cells from PBMCs. The receptor comes from a human donor in good health (CMV status not recorded). Some clones in this sample may be carry-over from other donors' samples. The chain joins TRBV6-6 to TRBJ2-7, with D possibly TRBD2 on 5 matching bases. This chain's CDR3 is CASSQTPGEQYF. Here the CDR3 DNA reads TGTGCCAGCAGCCAGACCCCGGGGGAGCAGTACTTC.